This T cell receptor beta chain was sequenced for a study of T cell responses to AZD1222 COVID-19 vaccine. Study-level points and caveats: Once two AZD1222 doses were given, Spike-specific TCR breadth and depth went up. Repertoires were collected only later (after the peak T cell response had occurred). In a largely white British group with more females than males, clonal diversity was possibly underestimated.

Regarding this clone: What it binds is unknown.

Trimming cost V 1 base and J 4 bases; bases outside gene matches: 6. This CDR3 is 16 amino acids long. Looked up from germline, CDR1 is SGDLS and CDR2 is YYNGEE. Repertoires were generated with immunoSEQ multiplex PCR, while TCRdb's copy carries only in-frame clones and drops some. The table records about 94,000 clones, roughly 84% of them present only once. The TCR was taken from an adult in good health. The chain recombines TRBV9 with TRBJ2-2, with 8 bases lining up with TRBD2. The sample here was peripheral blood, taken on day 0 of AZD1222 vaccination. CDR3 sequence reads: CASSVTGGGRTGELFF. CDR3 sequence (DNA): TGTGCCAGCAGCGTAACCGGGGGGGGCCGCACCGGGGAGCTGTTTTTT.